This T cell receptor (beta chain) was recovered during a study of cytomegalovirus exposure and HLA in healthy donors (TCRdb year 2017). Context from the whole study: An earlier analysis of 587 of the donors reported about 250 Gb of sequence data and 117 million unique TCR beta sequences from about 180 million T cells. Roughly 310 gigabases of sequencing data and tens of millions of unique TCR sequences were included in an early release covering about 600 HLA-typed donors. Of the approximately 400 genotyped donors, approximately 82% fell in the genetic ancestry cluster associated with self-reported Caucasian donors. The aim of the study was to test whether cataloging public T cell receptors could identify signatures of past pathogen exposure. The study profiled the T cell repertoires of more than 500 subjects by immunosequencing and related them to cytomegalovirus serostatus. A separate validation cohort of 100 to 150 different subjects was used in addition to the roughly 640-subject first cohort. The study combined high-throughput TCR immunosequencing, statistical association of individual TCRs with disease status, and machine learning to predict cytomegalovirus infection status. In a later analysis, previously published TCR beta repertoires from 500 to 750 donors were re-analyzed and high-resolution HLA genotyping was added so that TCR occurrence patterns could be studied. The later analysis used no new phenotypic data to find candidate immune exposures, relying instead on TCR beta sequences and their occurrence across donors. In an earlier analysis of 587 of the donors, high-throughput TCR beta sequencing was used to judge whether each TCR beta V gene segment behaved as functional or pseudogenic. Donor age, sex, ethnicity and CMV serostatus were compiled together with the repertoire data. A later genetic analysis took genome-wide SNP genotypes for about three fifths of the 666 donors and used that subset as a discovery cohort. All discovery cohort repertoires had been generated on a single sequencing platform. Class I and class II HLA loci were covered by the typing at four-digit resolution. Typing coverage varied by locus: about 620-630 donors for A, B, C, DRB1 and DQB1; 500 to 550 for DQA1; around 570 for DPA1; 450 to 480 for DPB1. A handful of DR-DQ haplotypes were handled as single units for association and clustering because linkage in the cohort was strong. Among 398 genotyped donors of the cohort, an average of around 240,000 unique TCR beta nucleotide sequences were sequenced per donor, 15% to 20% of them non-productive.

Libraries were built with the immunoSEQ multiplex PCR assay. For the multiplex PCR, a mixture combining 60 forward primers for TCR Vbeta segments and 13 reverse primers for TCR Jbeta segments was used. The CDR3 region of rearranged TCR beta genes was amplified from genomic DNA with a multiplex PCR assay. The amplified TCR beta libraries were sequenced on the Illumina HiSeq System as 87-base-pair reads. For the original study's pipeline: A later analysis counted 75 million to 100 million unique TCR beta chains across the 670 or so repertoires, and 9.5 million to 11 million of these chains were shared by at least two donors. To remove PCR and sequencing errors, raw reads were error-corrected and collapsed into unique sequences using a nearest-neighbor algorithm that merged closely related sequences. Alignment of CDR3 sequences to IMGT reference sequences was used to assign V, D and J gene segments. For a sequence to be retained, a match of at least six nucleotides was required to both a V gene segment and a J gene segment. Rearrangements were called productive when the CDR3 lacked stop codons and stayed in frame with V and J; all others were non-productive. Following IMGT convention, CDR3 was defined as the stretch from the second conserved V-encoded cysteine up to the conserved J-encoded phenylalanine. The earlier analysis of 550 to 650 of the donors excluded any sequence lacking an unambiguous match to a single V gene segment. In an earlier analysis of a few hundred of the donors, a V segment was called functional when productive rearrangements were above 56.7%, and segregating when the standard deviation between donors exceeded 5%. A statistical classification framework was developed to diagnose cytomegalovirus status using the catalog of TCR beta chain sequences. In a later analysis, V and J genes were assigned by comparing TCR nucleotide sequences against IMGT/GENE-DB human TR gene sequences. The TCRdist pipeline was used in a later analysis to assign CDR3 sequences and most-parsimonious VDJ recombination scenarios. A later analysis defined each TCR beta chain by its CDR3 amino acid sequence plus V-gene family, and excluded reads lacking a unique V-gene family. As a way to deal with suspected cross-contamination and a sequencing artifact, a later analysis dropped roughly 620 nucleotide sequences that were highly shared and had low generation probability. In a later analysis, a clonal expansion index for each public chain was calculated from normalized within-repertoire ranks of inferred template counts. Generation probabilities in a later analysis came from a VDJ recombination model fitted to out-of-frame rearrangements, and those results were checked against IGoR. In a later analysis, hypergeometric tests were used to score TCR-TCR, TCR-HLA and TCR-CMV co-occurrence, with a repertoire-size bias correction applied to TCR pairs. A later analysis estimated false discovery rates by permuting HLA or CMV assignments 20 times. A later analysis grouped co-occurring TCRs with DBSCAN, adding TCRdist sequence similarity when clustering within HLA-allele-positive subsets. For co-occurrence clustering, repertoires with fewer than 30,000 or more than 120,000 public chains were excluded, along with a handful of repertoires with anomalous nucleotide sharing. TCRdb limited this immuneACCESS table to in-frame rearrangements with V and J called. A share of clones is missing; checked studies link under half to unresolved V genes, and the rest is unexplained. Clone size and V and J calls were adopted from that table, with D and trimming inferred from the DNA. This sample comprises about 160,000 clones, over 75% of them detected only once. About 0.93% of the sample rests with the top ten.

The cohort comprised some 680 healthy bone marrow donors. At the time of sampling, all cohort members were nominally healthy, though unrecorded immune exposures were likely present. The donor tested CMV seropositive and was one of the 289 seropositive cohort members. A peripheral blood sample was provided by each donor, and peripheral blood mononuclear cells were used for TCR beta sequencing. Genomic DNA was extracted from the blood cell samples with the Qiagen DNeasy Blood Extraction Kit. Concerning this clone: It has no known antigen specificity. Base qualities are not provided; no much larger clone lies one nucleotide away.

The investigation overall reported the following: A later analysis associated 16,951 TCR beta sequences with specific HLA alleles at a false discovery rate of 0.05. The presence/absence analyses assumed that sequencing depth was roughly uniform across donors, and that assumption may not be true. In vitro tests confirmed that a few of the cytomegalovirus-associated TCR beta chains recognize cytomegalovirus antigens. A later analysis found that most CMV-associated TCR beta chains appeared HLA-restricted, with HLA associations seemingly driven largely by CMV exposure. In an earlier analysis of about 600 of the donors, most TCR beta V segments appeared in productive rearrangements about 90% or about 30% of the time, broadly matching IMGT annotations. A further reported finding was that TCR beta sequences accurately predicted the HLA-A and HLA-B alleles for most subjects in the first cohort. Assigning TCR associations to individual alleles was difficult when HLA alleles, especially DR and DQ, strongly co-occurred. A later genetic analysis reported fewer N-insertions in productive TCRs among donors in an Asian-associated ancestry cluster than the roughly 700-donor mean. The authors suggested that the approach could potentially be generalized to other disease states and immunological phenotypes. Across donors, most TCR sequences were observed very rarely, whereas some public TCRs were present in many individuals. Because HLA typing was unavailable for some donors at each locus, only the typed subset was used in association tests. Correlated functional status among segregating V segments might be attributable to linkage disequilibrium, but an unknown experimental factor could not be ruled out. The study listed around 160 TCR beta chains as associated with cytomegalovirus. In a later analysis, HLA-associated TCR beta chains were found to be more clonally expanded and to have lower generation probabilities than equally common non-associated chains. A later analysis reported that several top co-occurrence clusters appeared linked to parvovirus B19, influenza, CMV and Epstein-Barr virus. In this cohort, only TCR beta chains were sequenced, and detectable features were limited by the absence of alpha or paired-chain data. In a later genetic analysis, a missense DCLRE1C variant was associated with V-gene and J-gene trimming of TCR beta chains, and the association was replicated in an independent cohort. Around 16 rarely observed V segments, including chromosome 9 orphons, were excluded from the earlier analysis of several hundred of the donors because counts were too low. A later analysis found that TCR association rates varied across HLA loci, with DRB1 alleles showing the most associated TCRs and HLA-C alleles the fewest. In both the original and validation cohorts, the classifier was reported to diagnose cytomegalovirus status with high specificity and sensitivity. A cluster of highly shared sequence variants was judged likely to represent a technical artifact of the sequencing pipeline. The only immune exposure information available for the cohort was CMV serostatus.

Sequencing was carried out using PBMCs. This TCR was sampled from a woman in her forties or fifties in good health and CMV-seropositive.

The DNA sequence reads TGTGCCATCAGTGAGCCCCTTAAAGCGACCGGGGAGCTGTTTTTT. Translated, this is CAISEPLKATGELFF. The V and J genes are TRBV10-3 and TRBJ2-2, with no confidently assigned D gene. Reading from cysteine to phenylalanine, the CDR3 counts 15 amino acids. Of the read, only the CDR3 DNA is kept; its 45 bases are in frame from base 1. The germline V gene supplies CDR1 ENHRY and CDR2 SYGVKD. The germline ends are 12 bases apart after V is trimmed by 2 bases and J by 5 bases.